The sequence of this T cell receptor (beta chain) was determined in a study of blood T cell repertoires in COVID-19. For the study at large: Collection of acute and convalescent COVID-19 samples took place in the United States, Italy and Spain. Sources were T cells, B-cell-depleted T cells, or PBMCs; the material itself was cDNA or gDNA.

Trimming took 0 bases from V and 0 from J, leaving 9 bases between them. CDR3 length: 16 residues. Germline assignment: CDR1 GTSNPN and CDR2 SVGIG (reference sequence). Per the authors' pipeline: Amplification of reference gene primers was used by the study to estimate nucleated cell counts. TCRdb's copy holds only in-frame clones and misses some; the assay was immunoSEQ multiplex PCR. D and trimming come from the DNA, and the V and J calls and clone size come from that table. The table records about 410,000 clones, 89% of them present only once. Patients of the Seattle cohort, enrolled during active infection, were followed longitudinally.

The source material was peripheral blood. The genes are TRBV30 and TRBJ1-6; D remains ambiguous. The sequence derives from a woman in her thirties or forties with COVID-19, enrolled during active disease. This chain's CDR3 is CAWSVRPSSYNSPLHF. The CDR3 coding sequence is TGTGCCTGGAGTGTACGCCCGAGCTCCTATAATTCACCCCTCCACTTT.